This TCR beta chain was captured by sequencing in a study of cytomegalovirus exposure and HLA in healthy donors. Study-level findings and limits: An analysis done earlier found most TCR beta V segments productive about 87% or about 30% of the time.

CDR1 is SGHVS and CDR2 is FQNEAQ in the germline V gene. J lost 4 bases, V lost 4 bases, and 6 bases had no gene match. This CDR3 has 14 amino acids. Comment on this clone: Its antigen remains unknown.

The study ran its PCR with 60 Vbeta and 13 Jbeta primers. Only in-frame clones appear in the TCRdb table, and some are missing; sequencing was by immunoSEQ multiplex PCR. Of 100,000 or so clones listed, roughly 80% are singletons. This TCR derives from a man younger than 40 in good health and CMV-seropositive. V gene TRBV7-8 combines with J gene TRBJ1-2; 7 nucleotides line up with TRBD1. Source material: PBMCs. The CDR3 here is CASSSQGQRYGYTF. CDR3 nucleotide sequence: TGTGCCAGCAGCTCACAGGGACAGCGCTATGGCTACACCTTC. The full variable domain, its missing parts supplied by reference TRBV7-8 and TRBJ1-2, is GAGVSQSPRYKVAKRGQDVALRCDPISGHVSLFWYQQALGQGPEFLTYFQNEAQLDKSGLPSDRFFAERPEGSVSTLKIQRTQQEDSAVYLCASSSQGQRYGYTFGSGTRLTVV.